What follows are 26 T cell receptor beta chains derived from one specimen sequenced in a study of T cell changes during pregnancy in multiple sclerosis. The assay was immunoSEQ multiplex PCR, and TCRdb's table has in-frame clones only and misses some. The sample lists about 51,000 clones, just over 90% seen once, with about 2% in the top ten. This material consisted of peripheral blood, taken in the second trimester of pregnancy. These receptors all come from a female donor with multiple sclerosis, enrolled in a pregnancy study.

This chain uses TRBV14 with TRBJ1-1; TRBD1 might be the D (5 bases). Trimming left V 0 bases short and J 1 base short, with 9 bases between. Germline CDR1 reads SGHDN; CDR2 reads FVKESK. CDR3 length: 15 residues. As DNA, the CDR3 is TGTGCCAGCAGCCAAGAGAGACAGTGGAACACTGAAGCTTTCTTT. Translated, it gives CASSQERQWNTEAFF. Drawing the rest from reference TRBV14 and TRBJ1-1, the complete variable domain is EAGVTQFPSHSVIEKGQTVTLRCDPISGHDNLYWYRRVMGKEIKFLLHFVKESKQDESGMPNNRFLAERTGGTYSTLKVQPAELEDSGVYFCASSQERQWNTEAFFGQGTRLTVV.

The chain carries TRBV7-2 and TRBJ1-1, with D unresolved. CDR1 SGHTA and CDR2 FQGNSA come from the germline V gene. Between the trimmed V and J ends, which lost 1 base and 0 bases, there was a span of 9 bases. The length of the CDR3 is 15 residues. DNA of the CDR3: TGTGCCAGCAGCTTAGTTCCAGGATTGAACACTGAAGCTTTCTTT. This gives the protein CASSLVPGLNTEAFF.

CDR3 sequence reads: CATSRDRTGRNQPQHF. DNA of the CDR3: TGTGCCACCAGCAGAGACAGGACAGGGCGCAATCAGCCCCAGCATTTT. V and J are TRBV15 and TRBJ1-5, with 8 bases matching TRBD1. This CDR3 has 16 amino acids. CDR1 LNHNV and CDR2 YYDKDF come from the germline V gene (reference sequence). J was trimmed by 2 bases and V by 0 bases; bases with no gene match: 3.

The V call is TRBV28, the J call TRBJ2-7; weak D call: TRBD2 (5 bases). CDR1 is MDHEN, CDR2 SYDVKM, per germline. The CDR3 extends over 16 amino acids. V was trimmed by 1 base and J by 1 base, leaving 14 bases between them. CDR3 protein: CASSLSGLRRSYEQYF. In nucleotides, the CDR3 is TGTGCCAGCAGTTTATCCGGACTCCGCCGGTCCTACGAGCAGTACTTC.

The rearrangement uses TRBV7-3 and TRBJ2-1, with D tentatively TRBD1 (5 bases). V shed 3 bases and J shed 2 bases, with 11 bases lying between them. The CDR3 contains 15 residues. CDR1 SGHTA and CDR2 FQGTGA come from the germline V gene. The CDR3 sequence is CASSLAVGAYNEQFF. The CDR3, as DNA: TGTGCCAGCAGCTTGGCGGTAGGGGCCTACAATGAGCAGTTCTTC.

The chain is built from TRBV18 and TRBJ1-2; 7 bases are shared with TRBD1. This CDR3 spans 12 amino acids. The junction had 2 bases not matched to a gene; V was cut back by 4 bases and J by 6 bases. Germline V CDR1 and CDR2: KGHSH, LQKENI. In DNA form, the CDR3 reads TGTGCCAGCTCACGACAGGGAGATGGCTACACCTTC. Translated: CASSRQGDGYTF. Based on the CDR3 plus reference TRBV18 and TRBJ1-2, the full variable domain is NAGVMQNPRHLVRRRGQEARLRCSPMKGHSHVYWYRQLPEEGLKFMVYLQKENIIDESGMPKERFSAEFPKEGPSILRIQQVVRGDSAAYFCASSRQGDGYTFGSGTRLTVV.

Written as DNA, the CDR3 is TGTGCCAGCAGAGAACAGGGTCGCAATCAGCCCCAGCATTTT. Its translation: CASREQGRNQPQHF. This sequence joins TRBV27 and TRBJ1-5, with D maybe TRBD1 (6 bases). Between the trimmed V and J ends, which lost 6 bases and 2 bases, there was a span of 11 bases. Germline V gives CDR1 MNHEY, CDR2 SMNVEV (reference sequence). The CDR3 contains 14 residues.

This clone appeared a single time. The chain carries TRBV4-2 and TRBJ1-5, with 11 bases fitting TRBD1. V lost 2 bases to trimming and J lost 5 bases; unmatched junction nucleotides: 11. Germline assignment: CDR1 LGHNA and CDR2 YNFKEQ. The CDR3 contains 18 residues. The CDR3 coding sequence is TGTGCCAGCAGCCAACTTACTCCGGGACAGGGGGGCGATCAGCCCCAGCATTTT. This encodes CASSQLTPGQGGDQPQHF.

The CDR3 sequence is CASSEPPTGHYEQYF. DNA of the CDR3: TGTGCCAGCAGTGAACCTCCGACAGGGCACTACGAGCAGTACTTC. This chain connects TRBV6-1 to TRBJ2-7; 7 bases map to TRBD1. The junction had 7 bases not matched to a gene; V was cut back by 2 bases and J by 3 bases. Germline V gene lookup returns CDR1 MNHNS and CDR2 SASEGT. The length of the CDR3 is 15 residues.

The V and J genes are TRBV5-4 and TRBJ1-2, with 11 positions matching TRBD1. Trimming removed 4 bases from V and 7 bases from J; junction bases left unmatched: 6. CDR3 size: 14 residues. Germline V lookup: CDR1 SGHNT, CDR2 YYREEE (reference sequence). The CDR3 reads CASSLPGQGGGYTF. DNA for the CDR3: TGTGCCAGCAGCCTGCCGGGACAGGGGGGTGGCTACACCTTC.

Of note for this clone: This same CDR3 is encoded by further DNA sequences in the sample. The chain uses TRBV9 and TRBJ2-7; the D gene is possibly TRBD2 (6 bases). Germline values: CDR1 SGDLS, CDR2 YYNGEE. The CDR3 covers 14 residues. With 0 bases removed from V and 3 bases from J, the gap between germline ends came to 10 bases. The CDR3 loop is CASSVAGEGYEQYF. CDR3 DNA: TGTGCCAGCAGCGTAGCGGGAGAAGGCTACGAGCAGTACTTC.

In its sample, this clone was seen once. The chain employs TRBV28 and TRBJ2-3; 7 positions agree with TRBD2. There are 14 residues in the CDR3. Trimming took 8 bases from V and 6 from J; bases not matched to a gene: 11. Germline CDR1 MDHEN, CDR2 SYDVKM. The DNA of the CDR3 is TGTGCCAGCCAAACAGCGGGGTCTCGGGATACGCAGTATTTT. It is translated as CASQTAGSRDTQYF.

The chain carries TRBV6-5 and TRBJ1-1, with D possibly matching TRBD1 (5 bases). V was shortened by 2 bases and J by 3 bases, with 10 bases between the two germline ends. CDR3 length: 14 residues. Looked up from germline, CDR1 is MNHEY and CDR2 is SVGAGI. CDR3 in DNA: TGTGCCAGCAGTTACCGGGGGGGGGACACTGAAGCTTTCTTT. Translating it yields CASSYRGGDTEAFF.

The rearrangement joins TRBV7-9 to TRBJ2-2; 8 bases fit TRBD2. CDR1 and CDR2 (germline): SEHNR, FQNEAQ (reference sequence). V was pared by 5 bases and J by 0 bases, with 2 bases of the junction left unmatched. The CDR3 covers 15 residues. The CDR3 protein is CASSTGLANTGELFF. The CDR3 nucleotides read TGTGCCAGCAGCACGGGACTAGCGAACACCGGGGAGCTGTTTTTT.

The rearrangement uses TRBV27 and TRBJ1-5, with 12 nucleotides matching TRBD1. The germline V gene encodes CDR1 MNHEY and CDR2 SMNVEV (reference sequence). The CDR3 runs 15 residues. J lost 6 bases, V lost 9 bases, and 9 bases had no gene match. The CDR3 sequence: CASSAGTGGRQPQHF. CDR3 bases: TGTGCCAGTTCTGCCGGGACAGGGGGCCGTCAGCCCCAGCATTTT.

This sequence joins TRBV15 and TRBJ2-1, with a weak D call TRBD2 (6 bases). CDR3 length equals 16 residues. The V gene's germline CDR1 is LNHNV and CDR2 YYDKDF (reference sequence). With 4 bases removed from V and 8 bases from J, the gap between germline ends came to 21 bases. CDR3 nucleotide sequence: TGTGCCACCAGCACAAGACCCGGGGGAGGTGTGCATGAGCAGTTCTTC. Residues: CATSTRPGGGVHEQFF.

This chain links TRBV7-6 with TRBJ1-4, with D tentatively TRBD1 (5 bases). V was shortened by 5 bases and J by 3 bases, with 16 bases between the two germline ends. Germline V gene sequence: CDR1 SGHVS, CDR2 FNYEAQ. The CDR3 consists of 16 residues. The DNA of the CDR3 is TGTGCCAGCAGCCCCCGCTACCAGGGCTCTAATGAAAAACTGTTTTTT. As protein: CASSPRYQGSNEKLFF.

The J gene is TRBJ1-3, the V gene TRBV18; TRBD1 agrees at 8 bases. V lost 4 bases, J lost 0 bases, and 2 bases stayed unmatched. The CDR3 runs to 15 residues. The germline CDR1 and CDR2 sequences are KGHSH and LQKENI. CDR3 region: CASSRGQDSGNTIYF. The CDR3 bases are TGTGCCAGCTCACGGGGACAGGACTCTGGAAACACCATATATTTT.

The CDR3 reads CASSLGRGTGDNEQYF. CDR3 nucleotide sequence: TGTGCCAGCAGCTTAGGTCGAGGGACAGGGGATAACGAGCAGTACTTC. The chain employs TRBV7-9 and TRBJ2-7; 10 bases map to TRBD1. The J segment lost 5 bases and the V segment lost 1 base, leaving 8 bases of the junction unmatched. CDR1 SEHNR and CDR2 FQNEAQ come from the germline V gene (reference sequence). The CDR3 extends over 16 amino acids.

This chain connects TRBV19 to TRBJ2-5, with 14 bases identical to TRBD2. Germline V gives CDR1 LNHDA, CDR2 SQIVND (reference sequence). This CDR3 has 16 residues. V trimming: 5 bases; J trimming: 2 bases; junction bases outside the gene matches: 4. The DNA for the CDR3 is TGTGCCAGTAGTTCCCGACTAGCGGGAGGGCAAGAGACCCAGTACTTC. Translated: CASSSRLAGGQETQYF.

The V and J genes are TRBV6-1 and TRBJ1-4; possibly TRBD1 for D (6 bases). Germline V CDR1 and CDR2: MNHNS, SASEGT. V was cut by 4 bases and J by 3 bases, with 18 bases left in between. The CDR3 has 17 amino acids. CDR3 DNA sequence: TGTGCCAGCAGTGCGCAAAGGGGGGGCCGGGCTAATGAAAAACTGTTTTTT. The encoded protein is CASSAQRGGRANEKLFF.

The DNA of the CDR3 is TGTGCCAGCAGCGCGACAGGGCGCGAGCAGTACTTC. It translates to CASSATGREQYF. The rearrangement links TRBV6-5 to TRBJ2-7, with 7 bases aligning to TRBD1. The CDR3 has 12 residues. CDR1 and CDR2 from the germline V gene are MNHEY and SVGAGI. J lost 6 bases, V lost 6 bases, and 5 bases had no gene match.

The J gene is TRBJ2-3, the V gene TRBV29-1, with 15 bases aligning to TRBD2. V shed 4 bases, J shed 0 bases, and the junction held 2 bases outside the gene matches. The germline gives CDR1 SQVTM, CDR2 ANQGSEA. The CDR3 length is 16 residues. The CDR3 DNA follows: TGCAGCGTTGCCGGGACTAGCGGGGGGAGCACAGATACGCAGTATTTT. Translated, it gives CSVAGTSGGSTDTQYF.

CDR3 sequence (DNA): TGTGCCAGCAGCCAGGGACAGCTGAACACTGAAGCTTTCTTT. Translated: CASSQGQLNTEAFF. V gene TRBV7-9 combines with J gene TRBJ1-1; 7 nucleotides agree with TRBD1. CDR1 and CDR2 from the germline V gene are SEHNR and FQNEAQ (reference sequence). This CDR3 has 14 residues. Trimming removed 5 bases from V and 0 bases from J; junction bases left unmatched: 3.

This chain uses TRBV29-1 with TRBJ1-5; 7 positions agree with TRBD1. Trimming at V came to 6 bases and at J to 7 bases, leaving 6 bases not matched to a gene. Germline V gene lookup returns CDR1 SQVTM and CDR2 ANQGSEA. The CDR3 length is 12 residues. The CDR3 protein is CSVGDRDQPQHF. The CDR3 bases are TGCAGCGTCGGAGACAGGGACCAGCCCCAGCATTTT. Full variable domain (missing parts from reference TRBV29-1 and TRBJ1-5): SAVISQKPSRDICQRGTSLTIQCQVDSQVTMMFWYRQQPGQSLTLIATANQGSEATYESGFVIDKFPISRPNLTFSTLTVSNMSPEDSSIYLCSVGDRDQPQHFGDGTRLSIL.

The V and J genes are TRBV29-1 and TRBJ2-7, with 10 bases aligning to TRBD2. V dropped 5 bases and J dropped 1; count of bases not matched to a gene: 14. The CDR3 loop spans 17 amino acids. From germline, CDR1 is SQVTM and CDR2 ANQGSEA. CDR3 loop: CSVLGLAEGGRSYEQYF. As DNA, the CDR3 is TGCAGCGTTCTCGGACTAGCGGAGGGGGGTCGATCCTACGAGCAGTACTTC.